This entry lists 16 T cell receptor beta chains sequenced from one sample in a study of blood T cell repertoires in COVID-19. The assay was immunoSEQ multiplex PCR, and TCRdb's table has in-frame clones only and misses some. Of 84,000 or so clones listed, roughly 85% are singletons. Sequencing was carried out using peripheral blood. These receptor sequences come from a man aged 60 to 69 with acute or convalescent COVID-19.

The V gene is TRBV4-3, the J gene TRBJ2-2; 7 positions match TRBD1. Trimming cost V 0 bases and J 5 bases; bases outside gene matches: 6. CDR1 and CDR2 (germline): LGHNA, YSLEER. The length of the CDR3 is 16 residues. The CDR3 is CASSQDRGIRTGELFF. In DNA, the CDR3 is TGCGCCAGCAGCCAAGACAGGGGGATCAGGACCGGGGAGCTGTTTTTT.

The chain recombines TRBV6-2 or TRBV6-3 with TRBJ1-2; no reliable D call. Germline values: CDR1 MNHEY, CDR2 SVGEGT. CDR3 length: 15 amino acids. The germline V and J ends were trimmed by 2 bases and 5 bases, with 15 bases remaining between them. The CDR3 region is CASSYPMAGFYGYTF. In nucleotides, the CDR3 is TGTGCCAGCAGTTACCCAATGGCTGGCTTTTATGGCTACACCTTC.

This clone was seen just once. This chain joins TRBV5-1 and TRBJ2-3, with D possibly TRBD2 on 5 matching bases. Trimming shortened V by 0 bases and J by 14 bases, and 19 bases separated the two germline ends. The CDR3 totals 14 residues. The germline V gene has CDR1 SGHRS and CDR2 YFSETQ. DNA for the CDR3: TGCGCCAGCAGCTTGGCCGCGGGCGATTTTAGTTGGTATTTT. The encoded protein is CASSLAAGDFSWYF.

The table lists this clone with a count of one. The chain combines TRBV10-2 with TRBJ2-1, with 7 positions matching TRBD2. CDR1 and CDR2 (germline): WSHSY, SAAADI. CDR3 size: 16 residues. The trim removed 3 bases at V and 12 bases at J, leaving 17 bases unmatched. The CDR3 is CASSEMGETSGGGQFF. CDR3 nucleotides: TGCGCCAGCAGTGAAATGGGGGAGACCAGCGGCGGGGGGCAGTTCTTC.

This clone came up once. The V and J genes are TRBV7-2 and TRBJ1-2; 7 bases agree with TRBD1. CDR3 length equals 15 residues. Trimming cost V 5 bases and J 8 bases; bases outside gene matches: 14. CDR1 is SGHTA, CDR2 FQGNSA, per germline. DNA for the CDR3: TGTGCCAGCAGCACATGGACAGGTCCCTCTGTGGGCTACACCTTC. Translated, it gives CASSTWTGPSVGYTF.

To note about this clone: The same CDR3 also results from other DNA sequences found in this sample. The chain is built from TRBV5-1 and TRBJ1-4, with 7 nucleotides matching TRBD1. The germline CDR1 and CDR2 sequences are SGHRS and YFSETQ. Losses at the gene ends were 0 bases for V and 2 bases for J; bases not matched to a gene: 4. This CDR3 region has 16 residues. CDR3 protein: CASSLAPQGTNEKLFF. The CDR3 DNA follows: TGCGCCAGCAGCTTGGCCCCACAGGGGACTAATGAAAAACTGTTTTTT.

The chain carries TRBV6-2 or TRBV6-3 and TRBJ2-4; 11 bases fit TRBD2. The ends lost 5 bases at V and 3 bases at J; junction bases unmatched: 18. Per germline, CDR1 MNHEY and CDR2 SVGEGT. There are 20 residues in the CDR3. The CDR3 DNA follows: TGTGCCAGCAGTGCTCCTCTGAGACTAGCGGGGAACGCGGACAAAAACATTCAGTACTTC. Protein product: CASSAPLRLAGNADKNIQYF.

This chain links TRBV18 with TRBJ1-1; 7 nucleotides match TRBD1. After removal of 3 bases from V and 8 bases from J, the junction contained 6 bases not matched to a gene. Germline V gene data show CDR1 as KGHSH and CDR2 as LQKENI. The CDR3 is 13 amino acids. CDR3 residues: CASSPAQTGEAFF. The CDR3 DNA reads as TGTGCCAGCTCACCTGCCCAGACAGGGGAAGCTTTCTTT. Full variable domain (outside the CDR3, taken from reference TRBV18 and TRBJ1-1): NAGVMQNPRHLVRRRGQEARLRCSPMKGHSHVYWYRQLPEEGLKFMVYLQKENIIDESGMPKERFSAEFPKEGPSILRIQQVVRGDSAAYFCASSPAQTGEAFFGQGTRLTVV.

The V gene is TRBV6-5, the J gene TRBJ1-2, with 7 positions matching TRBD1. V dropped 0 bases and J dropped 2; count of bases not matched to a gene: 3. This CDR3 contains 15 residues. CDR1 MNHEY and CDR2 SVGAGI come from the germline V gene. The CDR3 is CASSYSGQLNYGYTF. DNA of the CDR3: TGTGCCAGCAGTTACTCGGGACAGCTGAACTATGGCTACACCTTC.

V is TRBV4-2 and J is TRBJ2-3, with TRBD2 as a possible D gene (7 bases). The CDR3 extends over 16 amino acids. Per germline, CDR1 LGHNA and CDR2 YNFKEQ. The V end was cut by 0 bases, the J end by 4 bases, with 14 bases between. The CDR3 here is CASSQDLAGAADTQYF. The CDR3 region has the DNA TGTGCCAGCAGCCAAGATTTGGCGGGGGCGGCAGATACGCAGTATTTT.

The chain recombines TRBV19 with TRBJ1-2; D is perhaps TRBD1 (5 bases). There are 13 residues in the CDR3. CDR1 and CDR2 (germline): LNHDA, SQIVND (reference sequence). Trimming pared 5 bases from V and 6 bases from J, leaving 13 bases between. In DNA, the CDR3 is TGTGCCAGTAGTCTTCAGGGTCTGAATGGCTACACCTTC. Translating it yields CASSLQGLNGYTF.

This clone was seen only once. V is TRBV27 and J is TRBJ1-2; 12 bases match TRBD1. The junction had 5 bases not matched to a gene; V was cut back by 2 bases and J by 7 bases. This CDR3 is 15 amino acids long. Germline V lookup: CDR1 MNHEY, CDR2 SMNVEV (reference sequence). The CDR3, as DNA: TGTGCCAGCAGTTTAAGGGGACAGGGGGCGGGTGGCTACACCTTC. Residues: CASSLRGQGAGGYTF.

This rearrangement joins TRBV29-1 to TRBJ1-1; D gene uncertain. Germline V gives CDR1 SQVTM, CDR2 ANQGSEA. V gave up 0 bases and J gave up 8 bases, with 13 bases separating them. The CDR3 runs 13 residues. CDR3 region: CSVEEGVSEEAFF. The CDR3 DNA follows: TGCAGCGTTGAAGAAGGAGTCTCCGAGGAAGCTTTCTTT. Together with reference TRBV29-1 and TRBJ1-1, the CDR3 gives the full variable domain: SAVISQKPSRDICQRGTSLTIQCQVDSQVTMMFWYRQQPGQSLTLIATANQGSEATYESGFVIDKFPISRPNLTFSTLTVSNMSPEDSSIYLCSVEEGVSEEAFFGQGTRLTVV.

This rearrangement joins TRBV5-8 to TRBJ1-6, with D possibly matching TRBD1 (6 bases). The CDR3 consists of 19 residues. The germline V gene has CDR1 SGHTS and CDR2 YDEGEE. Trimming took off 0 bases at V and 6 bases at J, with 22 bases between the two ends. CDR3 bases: TGTGCCAGCAGCTTGGAGTGGGGACAAGGAGCCCTCTTTAATTCACCCCTCCACTTT. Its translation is CASSLEWGQGALFNSPLHF.

The CDR3 reads CATSSRTGVYEQYF. DNA for the CDR3: TGTGCCACCAGCAGCAGGACAGGGGTGTACGAGCAGTACTTC. The chain combines TRBV15 with TRBJ2-7; 9 nucleotides align to TRBD1. Germline V CDR1 and CDR2: LNHNV, YYDKDF (reference sequence). The CDR3 contains 14 residues. With 3 bases clipped from V and 4 bases from J, the junction kept 4 bases outside the gene matches.

CDR3 sequence reads: CAISPELGQPQHF. The CDR3 nucleotides read TGTGCCATCAGCCCCGAGTTGGGCCAGCCCCAGCATTTT. The chain employs TRBV10-3 and TRBJ1-5; D not resolved. V lost 6 bases, J lost 7 bases, and 13 bases lay in between. This CDR3 has 13 amino acids. Germline V gene lookup returns CDR1 ENHRY and CDR2 SYGVKD.